The clone carrying this T cell receptor beta chain came up many times. The antigen remains unidentified. The germline V gene encodes CDR1 MNHNS and CDR2 SASEGT. V lost 5 bases, J lost 3 bases, and 6 bases stayed unmatched. The CDR3 extends over 17 amino acids. This entry is derived from a study of T cells in Graves' hyperthyroidism and ophthalmopathy. Findings and caveats of the study: Ophthalmopathy, which appeared later, was predicted by the model a median about 6 months before onset. In the blood, most expanded thyroid clonotypes above 0.001 appeared as well.

Individuals with ophthalmopathy presented a Clinical Activity Score of at least 3, a NOSPECS grade of at least 4 and a duration under 3 months. Isolation of PBMCs was performed on 8 to 10 ml fresh peripheral blood. There were TCR beta CDR3 regions amplified from RNA transcripts. HTBI primers were the set used in a first-round RT-PCR of the TCR CDR3. One entry per CDR3 protein results from TCRdb running MiXCR on the multiplex PCR reads. The table has 350,000 or so distinct CDR3 sequences, about a sixth seen once. Sequenced material: blood. This chain links TRBV6-1 with TRBJ2-2; 13 bases fit TRBD2. This TCR was sampled from a woman in her thirties or forties with Graves' ophthalmopathy. CDR3 in DNA: TGTGCCAGCAGTCGGACTAGCGGGAGAAGAGACACCGGGGAGCTGTTTTTT. Amino acids: CASSRTSGRRDTGELFF.